The rows below give T cell receptor beta chains drawn from one sample of a study of T cell responses to AZD1222 COVID-19 vaccine. Sequencing was performed with immunoSEQ multiplex PCR; in TCRdb, only in-frame clones are kept and a portion is missing. The table lists 95,000 to 150,000 clones, approximately 88% of them singletons, with 25% to 35% in the top ten. Sequences were derived from peripheral blood, sampled on day 0 of AZD1222 vaccination. The receptor set was obtained from an adult in good health. Both conserved end residues are trimmed from each CDR3. Each record gives: J gene, V gene, CDR3 protein.

j_gene: TRBJ2-7; v_gene: TRBV18; CDR3aa: ASSPVATTYEQY
j_gene: TRBJ1-3; v_gene: TRBV5-1; CDR3aa: ASSHRPIGPPTDTIY
j_gene: TRBJ2-1; v_gene: TRBV19; CDR3aa: ASSISQGENEQF
j_gene: TRBJ1-5; v_gene: TRBV9; CDR3aa: ASSVEEGIDQPQH
j_gene: TRBJ1-3; v_gene: TRBV5-1; CDR3aa: ASSLTAGNTIY
j_gene: TRBJ2-5; v_gene: TRBV7-2; CDR3aa: ASSSYDGGETQY
j_gene: TRBJ2-7; v_gene: TRBV2; CDR3aa: ASSPWGGDEQY
j_gene: TRBJ2-1; v_gene: TRBV7-3; CDR3aa: ASSPQTSAGNEQF
j_gene: TRBJ1-2; v_gene: TRBV12-3/TRBV12-4; CDR3aa: ASSLASRGYT
j_gene: TRBJ1-6; v_gene: TRBV7-8; CDR3aa: ASSLAPLLGDSPLH
j_gene: TRBJ2-2; v_gene: TRBV7-9; CDR3aa: ASSRTPTGQATRELF
j_gene: TRBJ1-2; v_gene: TRBV3-1/TRBV3-2; CDR3aa: ASSPGGTTRSYGYT
j_gene: TRBJ2-3; v_gene: TRBV19; CDR3aa: ASSRDSTDTQY
j_gene: TRBJ1-1; v_gene: TRBV20-1; CDR3aa: SASTGYGTEAF
j_gene: TRBJ2-1; v_gene: TRBV5-4; CDR3aa: ASSLFRDRRNNEQF
j_gene: TRBJ1-1; v_gene: TRBV5-1; CDR3aa: ASSRQGENTEAF
j_gene: TRBJ2-1; v_gene: TRBV19; CDR3aa: ASSPPPSGGYNEQF
j_gene: TRBJ2-5; v_gene: TRBV7-3; CDR3aa: ASSLSAELETQY
j_gene: TRBJ1-4; v_gene: TRBV15; CDR3aa: ATSRGRQQGEKLF
j_gene: TRBJ1-5; v_gene: TRBV3-1/TRBV3-2; CDR3aa: ASSPQLDQPQH
j_gene: TRBJ2-4; v_gene: TRBV7-8; CDR3aa: ASSATLQGARVQY
j_gene: TRBJ1-2; v_gene: TRBV7-2; CDR3aa: ASSFLRGDGYT
j_gene: TRBJ2-1; v_gene: TRBV19; CDR3aa: ASKDSGTSGEQF
j_gene: TRBJ1-1; v_gene: TRBV3-1/TRBV3-2; CDR3aa: ASSPTSGRGAF
j_gene: TRBJ1-1; v_gene: TRBV18; CDR3aa: ASSRDREEAF
j_gene: TRBJ2-1; v_gene: TRBV4-2; CDR3aa: ASSQDPGLAAPSSYNEQF
j_gene: TRBJ2-4; v_gene: TRBV19; CDR3aa: ASSIGLAGLAKNIQY
j_gene: TRBJ2-1; v_gene: TRBV6-5; CDR3aa: ASKAGTSEANEQF
j_gene: TRBJ2-2; v_gene: TRBV9; CDR3aa: ASSTGGGNTGELF
j_gene: TRBJ2-7; v_gene: TRBV28; CDR3aa: ASSPQTASYEQY